Below, one T cell receptor beta chain is given with its context. What it binds is unknown. This entry belongs to a study of response to subunit inactivated influenza vaccine. Overall study findings and caveats: The authors offered the suggestion that each seasonal influenza vaccination recruits few new T cells.

The J segment lost 3 bases and the V segment lost 4 bases, leaving 8 bases of the junction unmatched. This CDR3 has 15 residues. The germline V gene encodes CDR1 MGHRA and CDR2 YSYEKL. TCRdb analysed the RT-PCR reads with MiXCR anew, one entry per CDR3 protein. The repertoire includes roughly 170,000 distinct CDR3 sequences, around a tenth of them detected once, and approximately 10% sits in the top ten. J is TRBJ2-5 and V is TRBV4-1; 7 positions agree with TRBD1. Specimen: non-naive T cells sorted from PBMCs, collected on the day of vaccination. This TCR derives from a man aged 50 to 60 who received an inactivated influenza vaccine. The CDR3 spells CASSPDGTVEETQYF. The CDR3 nucleotides read TGCGCCAGCAGCCCGGACGGGACAGTAGAAGAGACCCAGTACTTC.